This T cell receptor (beta chain) is from a study of cytomegalovirus exposure and HLA in healthy donors. Findings and limits, study-wide: Productive rates of about 87% or about 30% were seen for most TCR beta V segments in an earlier analysis.

Only a few counts were recorded for this clone. No antigen is known for it. The primer mix had 60 Vbeta and 13 Jbeta primers. Data came from immunoSEQ multiplex PCR; TCRdb stores just in-frame clones and leaves some out. The data show 150,000 to 160,000 clones, about 80% seen once. Germline CDR1 is KGHSH and CDR2 is LQKENI. CDR3 length: 15 amino acids. V dropped 5 bases and J dropped 4 bases, with 17 bases sitting between them. V is TRBV18 and J is TRBJ1-2; weak D call: TRBD1 (5 bases). The clonotype comes from a man aged 30 to 45 in good health and CMV-seropositive. Sequenced: PBMCs. CDR3: CASSKEGQEGYGYTF. CDR3 nucleotides: TGTGCCAGCTCAAAGGAGGGGCAGGAGGGCTATGGCTACACCTTC.